The 25 T cell receptor beta chains below were found in one sample sequenced in a study of blood T cell repertoires in COVID-19. Only in-frame clones appear in the TCRdb table, and some are missing; sequencing was by immunoSEQ multiplex PCR. The data contain about 120,000 clones, approximately 90% of them singletons. The sample taken for sequencing was peripheral blood. These receptors all stem from a woman aged 45-60 years with acute or convalescent COVID-19.

The J gene is TRBJ2-2, the V gene TRBV7-7; 13 bases line up with TRBD2. With V trimmed by 4 bases and J by 5 bases, 4 bases remained unmatched. The CDR3 loop spans 16 amino acids. The V gene's germline CDR1 is SSHAT and CDR2 FNYEAQ (reference sequence). The CDR3 region is CASSSGLAGRTGELFF. CDR3 nucleotide sequence: TGTGCCAGCAGCTCGGGACTAGCGGGACGGACCGGGGAGCTGTTTTTT.

This clone has a handful of counts. V gene TRBV29-1 combines with J gene TRBJ1-3, with D possibly TRBD1 on 6 matching bases. The CDR3 spans 15 residues. Germline V gene lookup returns CDR1 SQVTM and CDR2 ANQGSEA. V was shortened by 4 bases and J by 1 base, with 14 bases between the two germline ends. In nucleotides, the CDR3 is TGCAGCGTTGTGCGGGGGGCAGGGTCTGGAAACACCATATATTTT. Translating gives CSVVRGAGSGNTIYF. Complete variable domain (other parts from reference TRBV29-1 and TRBJ1-3): SAVISQKPSRDICQRGTSLTIQCQVDSQVTMMFWYRQQPGQSLTLIATANQGSEATYESGFVIDKFPISRPNLTFSTLTVSNMSPEDSSIYLCSVVRGAGSGNTIYFGEGSWLTVV.

The CDR3 region is CASSQDPRGTEAFF. CDR3 nucleotides: TGCGCCAGCAGCCAAGACCCCAGGGGAACTGAAGCTTTCTTT. This chain uses TRBV4-3 with TRBJ1-1; possible D gene TRBD1, 6 bases. Trimming stripped 0 bases from V and 5 bases from J, with 10 bases between. CDR1 LGHNA and CDR2 YSLEER come from the germline V gene. The CDR3 is made up of 14 amino acids.

The chain carries TRBV3-1 (or the pseudogene TRBV3-2) and TRBJ2-1; 11 positions match TRBD2. The CDR3 has 16 amino acids. Germline-derived CDR1 and CDR2 are LGHDT and YNNKEL (reference sequence). J was trimmed by 2 bases and V by 5 bases; bases with no gene match: 5. The CDR3 sequence is CASSSNSGGAYNEQFF. The CDR3 region has the DNA TGTGCCAGCAGCTCCAATAGCGGGGGGGCCTACAATGAGCAGTTCTTC.

This chain uses TRBV11-2 with TRBJ2-7; maybe TRBD1 (5 bases). Trimming shortened V by 1 base and J by 3 bases, and 10 bases separated the two germline ends. Germline assignment: CDR1 SGHAT and CDR2 FQNNGV. The CDR3 length is 14 residues. In nucleotides, the CDR3 is TGTGCCAGCAGCTTAGTAGGCAGGGACTACGAGCAGTACTTC. Translation gives CASSLVGRDYEQYF.

The chain has TRBV2 and TRBJ2-1; D is uncertain. CDR3 length equals 15 residues. Trimming took 4 bases from V and 4 from J, leaving 14 bases between them. Germline V gives CDR1 SNHLY, CDR2 FYNNEI. CDR3: CASSGIDKMYNEQFF. Here the CDR3 DNA reads TGTGCCAGCAGTGGGATCGACAAAATGTACAATGAGCAGTTCTTC.

This clone has a single count. This chain uses TRBV2 with TRBJ2-4; D possibly corresponds to TRBD1 (6 bases). The CDR3 runs to 16 residues. The V gene's germline CDR1 is SNHLY and CDR2 FYNNEI. Trimming took 5 bases from V and 0 from J, leaving 14 bases between them. For the CDR3, the DNA is TGTGCCAGCAGTTCGACAGGCGTTCTAGCCAAAAACATTCAGTACTTC. As protein: CASSSTGVLAKNIQYF.

This clone was picked up one time. The chain combines TRBV19 with TRBJ2-3; a possible D gene is TRBD1 (5 bases). CDR1 LNHDA and CDR2 SQIVND come from the germline V gene (reference sequence). Trimming shortened V by 5 bases and J by 6 bases, and 15 bases separated the two germline ends. CDR3 size: 14 residues. CDR3 DNA sequence: TGTGCCAGTAGTGGGGCAGGGCTGGGGGATACGCAGTATTTT. Protein product: CASSGAGLGDTQYF.

The chain carries TRBV11-2 and TRBJ1-2, with D hard to call. The CDR3 sequence is 13 residues long. V lost 1 base and J lost 8, with 11 bases in between. The germline V gene encodes CDR1 SGHAT and CDR2 FQNNGV. CDR3 coding DNA: TGTGCCAGCAGCTTAGTGCTCGACTCGGGCTACACCTTC. Translation: CASSLVLDSGYTF.

This chain uses TRBV12-3 or TRBV12-4 with TRBJ1-1; 11 bases are a match to TRBD1. This CDR3 spans 13 amino acids. V trimming: 2 bases; J trimming: 11 bases; junction bases outside the gene matches: 4. The CDR3 sequence is CASSLRDRGKAFF. In nucleotides, the CDR3 is TGTGCCAGCAGTTTAAGGGACAGGGGGAAGGCTTTCTTT.

V gene TRBV30 combines with J gene TRBJ1-2; a possible D gene is TRBD1 (5 bases). Trimming removed 4 bases from V and 0 bases from J, with 18 bases in between. The CDR3 is 16 residues long. CDR1 GTSNPN and CDR2 SVGIG come from the germline V gene (reference sequence). CDR3 DNA sequence: TGTGCCTGGATCCCTTTGGGGGGGGAGGCTAACTATGGCTACACCTTC. Its protein product is CAWIPLGGEANYGYTF.

V and J are TRBV7-8 and TRBJ2-7; D is perhaps TRBD2 (6 bases). Trimming removed 5 bases from V and 1 base from J, with 18 bases in between. This CDR3 spans 16 amino acids. Germline lookup yields CDR1 SGHVS and CDR2 FQNEAQ. The CDR3 reads CASSPFGGFGSYEQYF. The CDR3 DNA reads as TGTGCCAGCAGCCCATTCGGGGGATTTGGGTCCTACGAGCAGTACTTC.

This clone is a singleton in its sample. The V gene is TRBV6-5, the J gene TRBJ1-2, with D tentatively TRBD1 (6 bases). The germline V gene has CDR1 MNHEY and CDR2 SVGAGI. The CDR3 totals 13 residues. V was trimmed by 5 bases and J by 5 bases, leaving 12 bases between them. The CDR3 loop reads CASSTQGRYGYTF. For the CDR3, the DNA is TGTGCCAGCAGTACTCAGGGGCGGTATGGCTACACCTTC.

The chain joins TRBV5-1 to TRBJ1-6; D gene ambiguous. V was cut by 0 bases and J by 7 bases, with 8 bases left in between. This CDR3 is built from 14 residues. Germline V gene sequence: CDR1 SGHRS, CDR2 YFSETQ. The CDR3 spells CASSLGHGNSPLHF. CDR3 DNA: TGCGCCAGCAGCTTGGGCCACGGGAATTCACCCCTCCACTTT.

A few counts support this clone. The J gene is TRBJ1-5, the V gene TRBV9, with D tentatively TRBD1 (5 bases). Germline V gives CDR1 SGDLS, CDR2 YYNGEE. The length of the CDR3 is 14 residues. The ends were cut back, 3 bases at V and 1 base at J, with 8 bases in the middle. The DNA of the CDR3 is TGTGCCAGCAGCGATGGGGCGAGCAATCAGCCCCAGCATTTT. The encoded protein is CASSDGASNQPQHF.

This rearrangement joins TRBV7-6 to TRBJ1-1, with a weak D call TRBD1 (6 bases). Germline values: CDR1 SGHVS, CDR2 FNYEAQ. The CDR3 runs to 14 residues. Trimming cost V 2 bases and J 1 base, with 8 bases left between them. CDR3 sequence (DNA): TGTGCCAGCAGCTTAAACAGGGAGAACACTGAAGCTTTCTTT. Amino acids: CASSLNRENTEAFF.

The rearrangement uses TRBV5-8 and TRBJ1-1; D is possibly TRBD1 (5 bases). V was cut by 3 bases and J by 9 bases, with 15 bases left in between. The CDR3 contains 13 residues. Germline-derived CDR1 and CDR2 are SGHTS and YDEGEE. CDR3 region: CASSSKTRGKAFF. CDR3 nucleotide sequence: TGTGCCAGCAGCTCCAAGACTAGGGGTAAAGCTTTCTTT.

This rearrangement joins TRBV7-9 to TRBJ2-7, with TRBD1 as a possible D gene (5 bases). Germline assignment: CDR1 SEHNR and CDR2 FQNEAQ (reference sequence). The germline V and J ends were trimmed by 1 base and 0 bases, with 7 bases remaining between them. The CDR3 length is 14 residues. CDR3: CASSLDRYSYEQYF. The CDR3 DNA follows: TGTGCCAGCAGCTTAGACAGGTACTCCTACGAGCAGTACTTC.

The V call is TRBV19, the J call TRBJ1-1; D not resolved. The V end was cut by 3 bases, the J end by 3 bases, with 8 bases between. The germline V gene has CDR1 LNHDA and CDR2 SQIVND (reference sequence). The CDR3 runs 13 residues. The CDR3, as DNA: TGTGCCAGTAGTATCAAATGGCACACTGAAGCTTTCTTT. Protein: CASSIKWHTEAFF.

V usage is TRBV11-2 and J usage is TRBJ1-1; D gene ambiguous. The germline V gene has CDR1 SGHAT and CDR2 FQNNGV. CDR3 size: 15 residues. The V gene lost 3 bases and the J gene lost 1 base, with 12 bases spanning the gap. The CDR3 bases are TGTGCCAGCAGCTTCACCTCAGGCCCGAACACTGAAGCTTTCTTT. This sequence encodes CASSFTSGPNTEAFF.

The genes are TRBV6-2 or TRBV6-3 and TRBJ1-1, with D unclear. The CDR3 spans 12 residues. Trimming shortened V by 6 bases and J by 5 bases, and 10 bases separated the two germline ends. The V gene's germline CDR1 is MNHEY and CDR2 SVGEGT. The CDR3 DNA reads TGTGCCAGCAGCCAGCGGGGAACTGAAGCTTTCTTT. Its protein product is CASSQRGTEAFF.

This sequence joins TRBV25-1 and TRBJ1-2; D may be TRBD1 (6 bases). Trimming shortened V by 2 bases and J by 0 bases, and 13 bases separated the two germline ends. This CDR3 is 16 amino acids long. CDR1 is MGHDK and CDR2 is SYGVNS in the germline V gene. Written as DNA, the CDR3 is TGTGCCAGCAGTGAACCAGGGACATCCACTAACTATGGCTACACCTTC. This codes for CASSEPGTSTNYGYTF.

This clone showed up just a few times. This chain connects TRBV6-1 to TRBJ2-7; possible D gene TRBD1, 7 bases. CDR1 and CDR2 (germline): MNHNS, SASEGT. V dropped 2 bases and J dropped 5 bases, with 16 bases sitting between them. The CDR3 runs to 15 residues. The DNA for the CDR3 is TGTGCCAGCAGTGAAATTTTCCAGGGGGGAAACGAGCAGTACTTC. Its translation is CASSEIFQGGNEQYF.

The V gene is TRBV2, the J gene TRBJ2-5; a weak D match, TRBD2 (5 bases). The CDR3 consists of 16 residues. CDR1 and CDR2 (germline): SNHLY, FYNNEI. The germline V and J ends were trimmed by 3 bases and 4 bases, with 18 bases remaining between them. The CDR3 spells CASSDVTSGLGETQYF. The DNA of the CDR3 is TGTGCCAGCAGTGATGTCACAAGCGGACTCGGAGAGACCCAGTACTTC.

V usage is TRBV2 and J usage is TRBJ1-6; 7 bases agree with TRBD1. In germline, CDR1 is SNHLY, CDR2 FYNNEI. With 6 bases clipped from V and 7 bases from J, the junction kept 6 bases outside the gene matches. CDR3 length: 14 amino acids. CDR3 sequence (DNA): TGTGCCAGCAGCTACAGGGGCGACAATTCACCCCTCCACTTT. Protein product: CASSYRGDNSPLHF. Complete variable domain (other parts from reference TRBV2 and TRBJ1-6): EPEVTQTPSHQVTQMGQEVILRCVPISNHLYFYWYRQILGQKVEFLVSFYNNEISEKSEIFDDQFSVERPDGSNFTLKIRSTKLEDSAMYFCASSYRGDNSPLHFGNGTRLTVT.